The 29 T cell receptor beta chains below come from one sample, sequenced in a study of control samples from healthy donors and cancer patients (dated by TCRdb to about 2020). Library construction relied on the immunoSEQ multiplex PCR assay. This is the immuneACCESS table as TCRdb keeps it, with only in-frame sequences that have V and J called. A part of the clones is gone; compared with another copy, unresolved V genes explain less than half, and the rest is unexplained. Across this sample there are some 95,000 clones, with roughly 90% seen only once. 3% of the sample comes from the top ten. Sequencing used blood. These receptor sequences come from a human donor in good health. The donor label of this sample is uncertain.

The chain carries TRBV6-5 and TRBJ1-2; the D gene is possibly TRBD1 (6 bases). There are 15 residues in the CDR3. The germline gives CDR1 MNHEY, CDR2 SVGAGI. Trimming took 0 bases from V and 4 from J, leaving 12 bases between them. The CDR3 DNA reads as TGTGCCAGCAGTTACTCTATACAGGGTTCCTATGGCTACACCTTC. Protein product: CASSYSIQGSYGYTF.

The gene calls are TRBV16 and TRBJ2-3; D may be TRBD1 or TRBD2 (5 bases each). V lost 5 bases and J 6 bases, leaving 24 bases between the germline ends. Germline loops: CDR1 KGHSY, CDR2 FQNENV. This CDR3 has 17 residues. The CDR3 protein is CASSSKEGLPLYDTQYF. In DNA form, the CDR3 reads TGTGCCAGCAGCTCGAAAGAGGGGCTACCCCTTTATGATACGCAGTATTTT.

The V and J genes are TRBV19 and TRBJ1-5; D is possibly TRBD1 (6 bases). CDR3 length: 15 residues. Germline assignment: CDR1 LNHDA and CDR2 SQIVND (reference sequence). Trimming pared 5 bases from V and 4 bases from J, leaving 15 bases between. As DNA, the CDR3 is TGTGCCAGTAGTTTCGGGACAACAACAAATCAGCCCCAGCATTTT. Translation gives CASSFGTTTNQPQHF.

The chain recombines TRBV5-1 with TRBJ2-1, with TRBD2 matching over 13 bases. V was pared by 4 bases and J by 4 bases, with 8 bases of the junction left unmatched. The CDR3 loop spans 17 amino acids. Germline V CDR1 and CDR2: SGHRS, YFSETQ. CDR3 sequence reads: CASSIGTSGDWYNEQFF. The CDR3 DNA sequence: TGCGCCAGCAGCATAGGGACTAGCGGGGACTGGTACAATGAGCAGTTCTTC.

The CDR3 sequence: CASSYSLSGQGSYGYTF. CDR3 bases: TGTGCCAGCAGTTACTCACTTTCGGGACAGGGCAGCTATGGCTACACCTTC. This chain connects TRBV6-2 or TRBV6-3 to TRBJ1-2, with 9 bases aligning to TRBD1. Trimming at V came to 0 bases and at J to 4 bases, leaving 9 bases not matched to a gene. The CDR3 totals 17 residues. The germline CDR1 and CDR2 sequences are MNHEY and SVGEGT.

The genes are TRBV7-2 and TRBJ1-1, with D possibly TRBD1 on 5 matching bases. Germline values: CDR1 SGHTA, CDR2 FQGNSA. V dropped 5 bases and J dropped 1 base, with 14 bases sitting between them. This CDR3 comprises 15 residues. CDR3 sequence (DNA): TGTGCCAGCAGCCCCCCCGGGACCAGGAACACTGAAGCTTTCTTT. This sequence encodes CASSPPGTRNTEAFF.

V and J are TRBV6-1 and TRBJ2-7; D not resolved. The CDR3 has 12 amino acids. V was shortened by 1 base and J by 4 bases, with 5 bases between the two germline ends. Germline values: CDR1 MNHNS, CDR2 SASEGT. The CDR3 DNA is TGTGCCAGCAGTGAAGGCTATTACGAGCAGTACTTC. Its translation is CASSEGYYEQYF.

This chain joins TRBV24-1 and TRBJ1-5; 9 bases align to TRBD1. Germline-derived CDR1 and CDR2 are KGHDR and SFDVKD. This CDR3 has 16 residues. V trimming: 5 bases; J trimming: 5 bases; junction bases outside the gene matches: 9. The CDR3 coding sequence is TGTGCCACCAGTGCGACTATTACAGGGGGCCATCAGCCCCAGCATTTT. Translating it yields CATSATITGGHQPQHF.

CDR3 in amino acids: CASSQQGAQGAKNIQYF. The CDR3 DNA is TGTGCCAGCAGTCAACAGGGGGCGCAAGGGGCCAAAAACATTCAGTACTTC. The V and J genes are TRBV2 and TRBJ2-4; 9 nucleotides align to TRBD1. The length of the CDR3 is 17 residues. With V trimmed by 5 bases and J by 1 base, 9 bases remained unmatched. Germline V gene lookup returns CDR1 SNHLY and CDR2 FYNNEI.

The chain has TRBV27 and TRBJ2-5, with 7 nucleotides matching TRBD1. Trimming took 5 bases from V and 5 from J; bases not matched to a gene: 8. The CDR3 has 14 amino acids. The germline V gene has CDR1 MNHEY and CDR2 SMNVEV (reference sequence). The CDR3 DNA reads TGTGCCAGCAGTCCTAGACAGGGCGTCGAGACCCAGTACTTC. Its translation is CASSPRQGVETQYF.

The J gene is TRBJ1-6, the V gene TRBV19; D gene uncertain. V was pared by 7 bases and J by 10 bases, with 17 bases between. The CDR3 contains 14 residues. The germline V gene encodes CDR1 LNHDA and CDR2 SQIVND (reference sequence). This CDR3 is CASTLRRSNSPLHF. DNA of the CDR3: TGTGCCAGTACCCTAAGACGGAGCAACTCACCCCTCCACTTT.

The chain carries TRBV29-1 and TRBJ2-5, with D unclear. The CDR3 totals 11 residues. CDR1 and CDR2 from the germline V gene are SQVTM and ANQGSEA. V was trimmed by 4 bases and J by 11 bases, leaving 14 bases between them. The CDR3 loop is CSVVTAQFQYF. The DNA for the CDR3 is TGCAGCGTTGTTACAGCCCAATTTCAGTACTTC.

This chain uses TRBV27 with TRBJ2-3; D not certain. The length of the CDR3 is 14 residues. Germline CDR1 reads MNHEY; CDR2 reads SMNVEV (reference sequence). V was clipped by 6 bases and J by 0 bases, with 10 bases between them. The chain's CDR3 is CASSHRASTDTQYF. Written as DNA, the CDR3 is TGTGCCAGCAGCCATAGGGCAAGCACAGATACGCAGTATTTT.

The gene calls are TRBV2 and TRBJ1-4, with TRBD1 matching over 7 bases. This CDR3 is 15 amino acids long. J was trimmed by 5 bases and V by 5 bases; bases with no gene match: 8. The germline V gene encodes CDR1 SNHLY and CDR2 FYNNEI. In DNA form, the CDR3 reads TGTGCCAGCAGTTCCACCGGGACAGCAAATGAAAAACTGTTTTTT. It encodes CASSSTGTANEKLFF. Full variable domain (remainder filled in from reference TRBV2 and TRBJ1-4): EPEVTQTPSHQVTQMGQEVILRCVPISNHLYFYWYRQILGQKVEFLVSFYNNEISEKSEIFDDQFSVERPDGSNFTLKIRSTKLEDSAMYFCASSSTGTANEKLFFGSGTQLSVL.

This chain links TRBV3-1 (or the pseudogene TRBV3-2) with TRBJ1-2, with D hard to call. The germline V gene encodes CDR1 LGHDT and CDR2 YNNKEL (reference sequence). The ends were cut back, 0 bases at V and 5 bases at J, with 7 bases in the middle. This CDR3 has 13 residues. The CDR3 DNA reads as TGTGCCAGCAGCCAAGATTACGCGTATGGCTACACCTTC. The encoded protein is CASSQDYAYGYTF.

Comments on this clone: Distinct nucleotide sequences in the sample also encode this CDR3. The CDR3 sequence: CASSLVAGGSDYGYTF. CDR3 coding DNA: TGCGCCAGCAGCTTGGTGGCAGGGGGATCGGACTATGGCTACACCTTC. This chain joins TRBV5-1 and TRBJ1-2, with 7 positions matching TRBD1. V lost 0 bases, J lost 3 bases, and 8 bases stayed unmatched. CDR3 length equals 16 residues. Germline assignment: CDR1 SGHRS and CDR2 YFSETQ.

The V and J genes are TRBV20-1 and TRBJ1-4; D unclear. Trimming removed 2 bases at V and 8 bases at J, with 6 bases between. The germline CDR1 and CDR2 sequences are DFQATT and SNEGSKA (reference sequence). This CDR3 has 11 amino acids. As DNA, the CDR3 is TGCAGTGCTAGAACAGACGAAAAACTGTTTTTT. This codes for CSARTDEKLFF.

The chain is built from TRBV7-8 and TRBJ1-1, with no clear D. CDR3 size: 14 residues. V lost 5 bases, J lost 8 bases, and 18 bases lay in between. The germline gives CDR1 SGHVS, CDR2 FQNEAQ. The CDR3 protein is CASSRNLGGKEAFF. For the CDR3, the DNA is TGTGCCAGCAGCCGCAATTTAGGAGGGAAGGAAGCTTTCTTT.

This chain links TRBV3-1 (or the pseudogene TRBV3-2) with TRBJ1-4; no clear D. Germline V gene lookup returns CDR1 LGHDT and CDR2 YNNKEL (reference sequence). V shed 4 bases and J shed 7 bases, with 13 bases lying between them. This CDR3 is 14 amino acids long. The CDR3 sequence: CASSRSGRSEKLFF. CDR3 nucleotides: TGTGCCAGCAGCCGGTCGGGGAGAAGTGAAAAACTGTTTTTT.

This clone was found once. The chain uses TRBV4-3 and TRBJ1-2, with 9 bases that match TRBD1. Germline values: CDR1 LGHNA, CDR2 YSLEER. Trimming at V came to 5 bases and at J to 5 bases, leaving 12 bases not matched to a gene. This CDR3 has 16 amino acids. The CDR3 coding sequence is TGCGCCAGCAGCAAAAGCGGTATTGACAGGGGGTATGGCTACACCTTC. Encoded protein: CASSKSGIDRGYGYTF.

V is TRBV9 and J is TRBJ1-6, with D possibly being TRBD1 (6 bases). V lost 3 bases and J lost 7, with 20 bases in between. The germline CDR1 and CDR2 sequences are SGDLS and YYNGEE. CDR3 length equals 17 residues. As DNA, the CDR3 is TGTGCCAGCAGCGACACCGACAGGTCCTTCGGGAATTCACCCCTCCACTTT. This encodes CASSDTDRSFGNSPLHF.

The chain joins TRBV15 to TRBJ1-5; weak D call: TRBD1 (6 bases). Germline V gene sequence: CDR1 LNHNV, CDR2 YYDKDF (reference sequence). Deletions cut 1 base from V and 6 bases from J, with 13 bases between. This CDR3 region has 15 residues. The CDR3 region has the DNA TGTGCCACCAGCAGAGGCGCAGGGGTAAGTCAGCCCCAGCATTTT. Translation gives CATSRGAGVSQPQHF.

The J gene is TRBJ1-1, the V gene TRBV4-1; no definite D call. Trimming took 2 bases from V and 0 from J, leaving 10 bases between them. Germline-derived CDR1 and CDR2 are MGHRA and YSYEKL. The CDR3 totals 15 residues. The CDR3 is CASSQPGTMNTEAFF. The CDR3 region has the DNA TGCGCCAGCAGCCAACCGGGAACAATGAACACTGAAGCTTTCTTT.

The chain has TRBV7-8 and TRBJ2-7; maybe TRBD1 (6 bases). V shed 1 base and J shed 5 bases, with 15 bases lying between them. The germline V gene encodes CDR1 SGHVS and CDR2 FQNEAQ. This CDR3 contains 15 residues. The CDR3 sequence: CASSLDSGDMDEQYF. In nucleotides, the CDR3 is TGTGCCAGCAGCTTAGATTCAGGGGATATGGACGAGCAGTACTTC.

The gene calls are TRBV14 and TRBJ2-1; no reliable D call. V was trimmed by 0 bases and J by 4 bases, leaving 7 bases between them. The CDR3 sequence is 14 residues long. Per the germline V gene, CDR1 is SGHDN and CDR2 is FVKESK. CDR3 coding DNA: TGTGCCAGCAGCCAAGACGCGAGTTACAATGAGCAGTTCTTC. It yields the protein CASSQDASYNEQFF.

The V and J genes are TRBV5-1 and TRBJ1-4; D is ambiguous. The CDR3 covers 13 residues. Germline V gene lookup returns CDR1 SGHRS and CDR2 YFSETQ. Trimming removed 2 bases at V and 11 bases at J, with 13 bases between. The CDR3 spells CASSLTPEVKLFF. The CDR3 region has the DNA TGCGCCAGCAGCTTAACTCCGGAGGTGAAACTGTTTTTT. Full variable domain (outside the CDR3, taken from reference TRBV5-1 and TRBJ1-4): KAGVTQTPRYLIKTRGQQVTLSCSPISGHRSVSWYQQTPGQGLQFLFEYFSETQRNKGNFPGRFSGRQFSNSRSEMNVSTLELGDSALYLCASSLTPEVKLFFGSGTQLSVL.

The CDR3 nucleotides read TGTGCCAGCTTGAGGGACTTGACGACGGCTTTCTTT. Its translation is CASLRDLTTAFF. The gene calls are TRBV28 and TRBJ1-1, with D perhaps TRBD1 (5 bases). The CDR3 contains 12 residues. The V and J ends lost 8 bases and 11 bases respectively, with 18 bases between them. CDR1 and CDR2 from the germline V gene are MDHEN and SYDVKM.

The rearrangement joins TRBV25-1 to TRBJ2-2; D uncertain. This CDR3 has 14 amino acids. Trimming pared 10 bases from V and 2 bases from J, leaving 14 bases between. Germline CDR1 MGHDK, CDR2 SYGVNS. CDR3 coding DNA: TGTGCCACCTCTGGGCAGCTTAACACCGGGGAGCTGTTTTTT. Its translation is CATSGQLNTGELFF.

The gene calls are TRBV9 and TRBJ2-3, with TRBD1 matching over 7 bases. CDR1 and CDR2 (germline): SGDLS, YYNGEE. The CDR3 extends over 15 amino acids. J was trimmed by 4 bases and V by 3 bases; bases with no gene match: 8. DNA for the CDR3: TGTGCCAGCAGCGCCCGACAGGGCCCGGCAGATACGCAGTATTTT. Amino acid sequence: CASSARQGPADTQYF.